The T cell receptor beta chain described here comes from a study of regulatory T cells in long-lasting Graves disease. Findings and caveats of the study: There were preferences for TRBV28, TRBJ1-2 and TRBJ2-5 in persistent disease. Peripheral blood, not thyroid tissue, was the sole material studied. A reduction in accuracy may have resulted from the small sample size.

This clonotype was recorded at least ten times. No antigen is known for it. For TCR beta, libraries came from iRepertoire HTBI primers and Arm-PCR of CDR3 regions. MiXCR, run by TCRdb on the multiplex PCR reads, gives a single entry per CDR3 protein. Of about 400,000 distinct CDR3 sequences in the sample, around 16% were seen once. Germline CDR1 reads SQVTM; CDR2 reads ANQGSEA. Trimming stripped 6 bases from V and 1 base from J, with 21 bases between. The CDR3 has 16 amino acids. Stated time point: newly diagnosed GD, antithyroid drugs for less than 3 months. The TCR library used RNA extracted from PBMCs.

This sequence joins TRBV29-1 and TRBJ1-1, with D possibly matching TRBD1 (6 bases). This sequence was found in a female donor with Graves disease. Sequences were derived from peripheral blood mononuclear cells (PBMCs), sampled at new diagnosis, from a patient treated with antithyroid drugs. CDR3: CSVGGGRRGSNTEAFF. Here the CDR3 DNA reads TGCAGCGTCGGCGGGGGGCGACGGGGGTCGAACACTGAAGCTTTCTTT.